This TCR beta chain was recovered during a study of CD8 T cells in ankylosing spondylitis. General study results and limits: What appeared characteristic of ankylosing spondylitis blood was a TCR beta motif of 7 or 8 highly homologous variants.

The CDR3 sequence is 14 residues long. Germline CDR1 and CDR2: MNHEY and SVGAGI. The ends were cut back, 7 bases at V and 1 base at J, with 14 bases in the middle. This clonotype was recorded many times. Its antigen is not identified. TCRdb ran MiXCR on the 5' RACE reads and lists one entry per CDR3 protein. The sample records more than 650,000 distinct CDR3 sequences, around 11% being singletons. This sequence was found in a male donor with ankylosing spondylitis. The genes are TRBV6-5 and TRBJ2-7; no clear D gene. The sequencing sample was made of blood, either unsorted or a sorted T cell fraction (not recorded which). The CDR3 sequence: CASKRIPSSYEQYF. The DNA for the CDR3 is TGTGCCAGCAAACGGATACCTTCATCCTACGAGCAGTACTTC.